This T cell receptor beta chain originates from a study of shared clonotypes between healthy human individuals. There are 16 residues in the CDR3. V shed 2 bases and J shed 1 base, with 17 bases lying between them. The germline V gene encodes CDR1 GTSNPN and CDR2 SVGIG (reference sequence). TCRdb's copy holds only in-frame clones and misses some; the assay was immunoSEQ multiplex PCR. This table holds hundreds of thousands of clones, 77% found once. Recent acute infections and vaccinations were absent in the healthy HIV-negative adult donors. V and J are TRBV30 and TRBJ2-5; D remains unclear. Sequencing was carried out using PBMCs. The sequence came from a woman between 40 and 50 years old in good health. Some clones in this sample may be carry-over from other donors' samples. CDR3 in DNA: TGTGCCTGGAGTTCTCTCGAGCCGTGGCGCCAAGAGACCCAGTACTTC. Protein sequence: CAWSSLEPWRQETQYF.